This T cell receptor beta chain came from a study of shared clonotypes between healthy human individuals. Study conclusions and caveats: Sampling was confined to blood; repertoires within tissues likely differ. At large depth, rarefaction still showed sorted-subset sequencing to be incomplete.

The data were produced by immunoSEQ multiplex PCR, yet TCRdb's version contains in-frame clones alone and is incomplete. In the table there are 1,400,000 or so clones, approximately 98.5% of which are singletons. Turning to this clone: Its antigen is unidentified.

Germline CDR1 MNHEY, CDR2 SMNVEV (reference sequence). The CDR3 totals 13 residues. With 6 bases removed from V and 9 bases from J, the gap between germline ends came to 17 bases. The TCR was taken from a man aged 30 to 45 in good health. The sequencing sample was made of naive CD4+ T cells sorted from blood. Indicated subset: CD45RA+ positively selected. The V and J genes are TRBV27 and TRBJ2-5; D gene uncertain. In DNA, the CDR3 is TGTGCCAGCAGCAGGTCGTTAACCACGGCCCAGTACTTC. Encoded protein: CASSRSLTTAQYF.